One T cell receptor beta chain is described in this entry. In the original processing: Using reference gene primer amplification, nucleated cell counts were estimated. Only in-frame clones appear in the TCRdb table, and some are missing; sequencing was by immunoSEQ multiplex PCR. That table is the source of V, J and clone size, and D and trimming were worked out from the DNA. This repertoire shows about 95,000 clones, under 90% found once; its top ten account for 4.5% to 5.5%. These data belong to a study of blood T cell repertoires in COVID-19. About the study: Researchers got acute and convalescent COVID-19 samples from the United States, Italy and Spain. T cells, B-cell-depleted T cells, or PBMCs provided the cDNA or gDNA that served as material.

Enrolment of Seattle patients took place during active infection, and they were followed longitudinally. Germline lookup yields CDR1 MGHDK and CDR2 SYGVNS. The CDR3 sequence is 16 residues long. Trimming removed 4 bases at V and 5 bases at J, with 17 bases between. This TCR came from a man in his 60s with COVID-19, enrolled during active disease. Sequencing input: peripheral blood. The chain uses TRBV25-1 and TRBJ2-2; a possible D gene is TRBD1 (6 bases). CDR3 amino acids: CASSATGIGGTGELFF. CDR3 in DNA: TGTGCCAGCAGTGCAACAGGGATAGGTGGGACCGGGGAGCTGTTTTTT.